Following are 5 T cell receptor beta chains from one sample sequenced in a study of tumor and adjacent non-tumor tissue in lung cancer. TCRbeta libraries were built with three rounds of nested PCR, modified from ARM-PCR. TCRdb re-analysed the multiplex PCR reads in MiXCR, keeping a single row per CDR3 protein. The profile shows about 110,000 distinct CDR3 sequences, over 55% of them singletons. RNA was extracted from bulk tissue without any cell sorting. The normal lung tissue was taken more than 3 cm from the tumor edge. Material: distant non-tumor lung tissue. All receptors derive from a man in his sixties with non-small cell lung cancer.

The chain has TRBV4-2 and TRBJ1-2, with 7 bases lining up with TRBD1. CDR3 size: 14 residues. The V gene end was trimmed by 1 base and the J gene end by 11 bases; junction bases not matched to a gene: 10. Germline loops: CDR1 LGHNA, CDR2 YNFKEQ. CDR3 in amino acids: CASSQAGTVTGYTF. CDR3 bases: TGTGCCAGCAGCCAAGCCGGGACAGTAACTGGATACACCTTC.

The V and J genes are TRBV18 and TRBJ2-7; TRBD1 matches 9 bases. The germline gives CDR1 KGHSH, CDR2 LQKENI. The CDR3 length is 16 residues. Trimming removed 1 base from V and 0 bases from J; junction bases left unmatched: 4. CDR3 in amino acids: CASSPLGTGSSYEQYF. In DNA, the CDR3 is TGTGCCAGCTCACCACTCGGGACAGGGAGCTCCTACGAGCAGTACTTC.

The table lists this clonotype with a count of one. At one end the junction does not follow the germline gene, possibly because of a read error. In DNA, the CDR3 is TGTGTCAGCAGTCCAAAGTGTGGGGGTGTCACTGAAGCTTTCTTT. It codes for CVSSPKCGGVTEAFF. This chain joins TRBV11-2 and TRBJ1-1; perhaps TRBD1 as D (5 bases). The CDR3 runs to 15 residues. Germline CDR1 SGHAT, CDR2 FQNNGV.

A note on this clonotype: A junction end diverges from the germline sequence, so it may reflect a read error. The chain combines TRBV5-6 with TRBJ2-7; D is perhaps TRBD1 or TRBD2 (5 bases each). Germline V gene data show CDR1 as SGHDT and CDR2 as YYEEEE. The CDR3 covers 13 residues. This CDR3 reads CTSGFGTTYEQYF. In DNA form, the CDR3 reads TGTACCAGCGGCTTCGGGACGACCTACGAGCAGTACTTC.

This clonotype was detected ten times or more. This sequence joins TRBV6-5 and TRBJ2-3; D uncertain. The V and J ends lost 1 base and 5 bases respectively, with 1 base between them. Germline-derived CDR1 and CDR2 are MNHEY and SVGAGI. The CDR3 covers 11 residues. The CDR3, as DNA: TGTGCCAGCAGTTACTTAGATACGCAGTATTTT. Amino acid sequence: CASSYLDTQYF.